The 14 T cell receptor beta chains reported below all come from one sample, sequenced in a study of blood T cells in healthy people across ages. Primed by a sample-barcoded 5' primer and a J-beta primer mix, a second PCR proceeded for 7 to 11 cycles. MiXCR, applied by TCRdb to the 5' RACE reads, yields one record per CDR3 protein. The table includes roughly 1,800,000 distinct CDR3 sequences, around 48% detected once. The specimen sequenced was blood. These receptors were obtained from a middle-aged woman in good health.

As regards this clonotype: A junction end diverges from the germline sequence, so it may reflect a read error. The CDR3 DNA reads TGTGCCTGCAGCGACCAGCGGAGTCCTCACAATGAGCAGTACTTC. Residues: CACSDQRSPHNEQYF. The genes are TRBV7-3 and TRBJ2-4; tentatively, D is TRBD2 (5 bases). This CDR3 has 15 amino acids. The germline V gene has CDR1 SGHTA and CDR2 FQGTGA.

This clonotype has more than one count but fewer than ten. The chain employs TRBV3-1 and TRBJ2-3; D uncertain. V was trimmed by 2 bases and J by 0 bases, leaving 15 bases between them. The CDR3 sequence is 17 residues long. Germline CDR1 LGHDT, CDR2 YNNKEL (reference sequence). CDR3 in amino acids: CASSQSLFTLSTDTQYF. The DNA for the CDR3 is TGTGCCAGCAGCCAAAGTCTCTTCACCCTTAGCACAGATACGCAGTATTTT.

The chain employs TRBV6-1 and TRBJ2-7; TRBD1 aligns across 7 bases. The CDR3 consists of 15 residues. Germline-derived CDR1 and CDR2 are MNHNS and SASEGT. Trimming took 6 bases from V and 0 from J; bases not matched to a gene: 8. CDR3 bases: TGTGCCAGCAGCAGATCCGGGACAGCCTCCTACGAGCAGTACTTC. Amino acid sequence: CASSRSGTASYEQYF.

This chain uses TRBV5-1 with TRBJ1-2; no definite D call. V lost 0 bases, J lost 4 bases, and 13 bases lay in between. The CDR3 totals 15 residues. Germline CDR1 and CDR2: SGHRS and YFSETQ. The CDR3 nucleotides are TGCGCCAGCAGCTTGGCCGGAGTGGGGAGCTATGGCTACACCTTC. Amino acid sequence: CASSLAGVGSYGYTF.

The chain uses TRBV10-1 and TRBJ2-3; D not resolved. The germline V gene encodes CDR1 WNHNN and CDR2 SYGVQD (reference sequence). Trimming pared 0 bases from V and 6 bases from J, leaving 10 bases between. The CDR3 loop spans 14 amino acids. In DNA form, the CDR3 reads TGCGCCAGCAGTGAGTCGGGCCGTGCGGATACGCAGTATTTT. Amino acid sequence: CASSESGRADTQYF.

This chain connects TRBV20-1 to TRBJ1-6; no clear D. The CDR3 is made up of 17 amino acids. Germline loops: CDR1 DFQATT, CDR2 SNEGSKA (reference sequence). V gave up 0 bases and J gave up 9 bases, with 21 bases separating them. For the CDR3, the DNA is TGCAGTGCTAGAGAGTCACGGACCGCAGGTCGTAGTTCACCCCTCCACTTT. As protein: CSARESRTAGRSSPLHF.

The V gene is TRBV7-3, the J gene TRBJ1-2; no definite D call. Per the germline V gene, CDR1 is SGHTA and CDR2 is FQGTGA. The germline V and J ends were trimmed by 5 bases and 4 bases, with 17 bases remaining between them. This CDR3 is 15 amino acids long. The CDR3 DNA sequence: TGTGCCAGCAGCCGTTCTGGCGCGGGGAGCTATGGCTACACCTTC. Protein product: CASSRSGAGSYGYTF. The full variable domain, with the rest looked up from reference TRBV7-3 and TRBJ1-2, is GAGVSQTPSNKVTEKGKYVELRCDPISGHTALYWYRQSLGQGPEFLIYFQGTGAADDSGLPNDRFFAVRPEGSVSTLKIQRTERGDSAVYLCASSRSGAGSYGYTFGSGTRLTVV.

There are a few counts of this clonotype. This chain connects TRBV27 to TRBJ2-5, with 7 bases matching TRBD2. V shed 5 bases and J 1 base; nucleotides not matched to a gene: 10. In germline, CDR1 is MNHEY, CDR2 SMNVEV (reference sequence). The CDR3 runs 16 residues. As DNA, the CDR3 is TGTGCCAGCAGTCCCTCGGTCGGGGGGACCCAAGAGACCCAGTACTTC. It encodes CASSPSVGGTQETQYF.

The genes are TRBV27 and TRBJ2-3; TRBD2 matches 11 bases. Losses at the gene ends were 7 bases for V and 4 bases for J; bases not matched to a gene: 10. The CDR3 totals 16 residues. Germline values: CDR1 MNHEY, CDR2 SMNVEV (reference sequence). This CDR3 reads CASTHFSGGAADTQYF. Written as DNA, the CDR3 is TGTGCCAGCACCCACTTTAGCGGGGGGGCAGCAGATACGCAGTATTTT.

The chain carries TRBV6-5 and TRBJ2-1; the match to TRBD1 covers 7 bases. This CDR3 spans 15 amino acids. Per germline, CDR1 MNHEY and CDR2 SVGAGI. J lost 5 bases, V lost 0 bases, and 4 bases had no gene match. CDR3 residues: CASSYSSTGDNEQFF. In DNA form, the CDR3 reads TGTGCCAGCAGTTACTCGAGTACAGGGGACAATGAGCAGTTCTTC.

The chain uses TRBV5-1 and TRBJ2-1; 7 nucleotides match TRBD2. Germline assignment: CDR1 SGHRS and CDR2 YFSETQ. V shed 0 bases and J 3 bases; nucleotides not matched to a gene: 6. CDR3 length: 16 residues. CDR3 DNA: TGCGCCAGCAGCTTGGTGGGGGGGTTAATCTACAATGAGCAGTTCTTC. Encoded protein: CASSLVGGLIYNEQFF.

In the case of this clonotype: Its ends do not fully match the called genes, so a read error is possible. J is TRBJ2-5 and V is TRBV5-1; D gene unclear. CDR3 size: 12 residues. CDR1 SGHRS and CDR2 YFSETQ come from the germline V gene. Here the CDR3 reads CGSSLEQETQYF. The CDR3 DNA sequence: TGCGGCAGCAGCTTGGAACAAGAGACCCAGTACTTC. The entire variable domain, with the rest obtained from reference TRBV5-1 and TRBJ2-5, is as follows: KAGVTQTPRYLIKTRGQQVTLSCSPISGHRSVSWYQQTPGQGLQFLFEYFSETQRNKGNFPGRFSGRQFSNSRSEMNVSTLELGDSALYLCGSSLEQETQYFGPGTRLLVL.

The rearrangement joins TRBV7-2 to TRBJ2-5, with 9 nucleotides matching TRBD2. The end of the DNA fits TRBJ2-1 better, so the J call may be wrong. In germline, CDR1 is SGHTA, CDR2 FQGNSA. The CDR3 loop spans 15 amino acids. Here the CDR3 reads CASSLRRGGQETQFF. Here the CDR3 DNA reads TGTGCCAGCAGCTTAAGGCGGGGGGGCCAAGAGACCCAGTTCTTC.

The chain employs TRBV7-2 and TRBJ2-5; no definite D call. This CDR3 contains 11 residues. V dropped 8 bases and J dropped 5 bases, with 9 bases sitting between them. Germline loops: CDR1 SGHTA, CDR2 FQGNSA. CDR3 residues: CASQEDETQYF. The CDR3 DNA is TGTGCCAGCCAGGAAGATGAGACCCAGTACTTC. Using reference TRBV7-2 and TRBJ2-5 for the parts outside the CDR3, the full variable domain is GAGVSQSPSNKVTEKGKDVELRCDPISGHTALYWYRQSLGQGLEFLIYFQGNSAPDKSGLPSDRFSAERTGGSVSTLTIQRTQQEDSAVYLCASQEDETQYFGPGTRLLVL.